This paragraph covers one T cell receptor beta chain sequence. This clone was observed a single time. Its antigen remains undetermined. The sample holds no much larger clone one base away, and base qualities are not on file. The entire isolated RNA was reverse transcribed using the High Capacity cDNA Reverse Transcription Kit, and thus expressed TCRB transcripts were sequenced. Deep immunoSEQ sequencing was performed on naive, central memory and regulatory T cell samples, with an average of roughly 3.6 million total reads per sample. Sorted cells were lysed in RLT buffer and RNA was extracted with DNase-treated RNeasy Micro or Mini kits, depending on cell number. Each cell subset was processed on its own to prevent cross-contamination, while patient and healthy donor samples were processed together. The immunoSEQ multiplex PCR was used to amplify TCRB sequences from cDNA, yielding 87-bp fragments that span the CDR3 region. Sequencing of the amplicons was performed on the Illumina HiSeq platform. Per the original workflow: PCR bias was computationally corrected using synthetic template baselines, reads within Hamming distance 2 were collapsed, and singletons that could not be merged were discarded. Reads were aligned against IMGT so that V, D and J genes, CDR3 length and insertions or deletions at six rearrangement sites could be assigned. Within each subset, clonotype counts were normalized to sorted cell number, after which true diversity and Gini coefficients were computed with the tcR R package. Repertoire sharing was quantified using the overlap coefficient calculated on TCRB nucleotide sequences. As a proxy for the pre-selection repertoire, out-of-frame TCRB sequences from naive cells were analyzed. Imported from immuneACCESS, the table was reduced by TCRdb to in-frame sequences with V and J called. These copies leave out some clones; in studies compared against another copy, an unresolved V gene accounts for under half, and the cause of the remainder is not known. V, J and clone size derive from that table, while D and trimming were established from the DNA sequence. This sample has around 260,000 clones in its table, and about 20% of those were observed once. The ten largest account for roughly 0.028% of the sample.

At the junction V is shortened by 5 bases and J by 0 bases, with 7 bases in between. The CDR3 contains 13 residues, cysteine and phenylalanine counted. The kept DNA is CDR3 alone, 39 bases in frame from the first base. From the germline V gene, CDR1 is MRHNA and CDR2 is SNTAGT. This specimen comes from a study of beta chain features in type 1 diabetes (dated by TCRdb to between 2017 and 2018). For context, the study as a whole: Mean age, gender distribution, total cell number and subset yield were not different between patients and healthy donors. Regulatory and stem cell-like memory subsets were obtained from only 8 patients and about 8 healthy donors, while naive and central memory subsets were obtained from all 30 or so donors. A total of roughly 100 million sorted cells were examined across all samples, and RNA yield correlated strongly with the number of cells per subset. In the study, recently diagnosed type 1 diabetes patients and matched healthy donors were compared on the TCRB repertoires of their sorted circulating CD4+ T cell subsets. The paper's findings and limits, for the study overall: In all four CD4+ subsets, TCRB CDR3 length was moderately but significantly shorter in type 1 diabetes patients. HLA sub-analyses involved small numbers of individuals, so any influence of HLA type on TCRB rearrangement remained unresolved. Patients with type 1 diabetes made fewer insertions and deleted more nucleotides at VDJ recombination sites, implying thymic rearrangement abnormalities. Because cDNA was sequenced instead of genomic DNA, highly expressing activated cells could be over-represented, though the groups showed no difference in activation or CD3 levels. Naive, central memory and regulatory TCRB repertoires appeared to be more alike among patients than among healthy donors. PCR might favor shorter templates, but patient and control samples were amplified and corrected together, so any skew would affect both groups equally.

Each donor gave one peripheral blood draw, about 100 mL on average, collected into heparinised tubes. Naive, central memory, regulatory and stem cell-like memory CD4+ T cells were sorted on a BD FACSAria II using a panel including CD45RO, CCR7, CD25, CD127, CD95 and CD27. Purity was above 98% for every sorted population. PBMCs were separated immediately by Lymphoprep density gradient centrifugation and were stained directly, without being cultured. To minimize batch effects, samples were stained and sorted in pairs, one healthy donor with one patient per experiment. The material sequenced was naive CD4+ T cells from blood. This specimen's cell subset or site label, interpreted: true naive CD4+ T cells. The sequence is built from TRBV6-4 and TRBJ1-1; TRBD1 might be the D gene, on 5 matching bases. This TCR came from a woman aged 35 to 49 with type 1 diabetes. This receptor carries the CDR3 CASSSGLNTEAFF. The DNA sequence reads TGTGCCAGCAGTTCAGGGTTGAACACTGAAGCTTTCTTT.